The rows below give T cell receptor beta chains drawn from one sample of a study of blood T cell repertoires in COVID-19. Some clones are missing from TCRdb's copy, which holds only in-frame ones; the method was immunoSEQ multiplex PCR. The sample consists of 120,000 to 150,000 clones, roughly 90% of them appearing once. The material sequenced was PBMCs or T cells enriched from blood (not recorded which). Every receptor here comes from a woman aged 30 to 39 with acute COVID-19. CDR3s include the opening cysteine and the closing phenylalanine or tryptophan. The D gene is left open where the match is weak. Some rows mark clone size as missing; the rest say once, few, many or name a class of expanded clone.

>TRBJ1-3|-|TRBV5-4|-
TGTGCCAGCAGCTTGGGTGGGAGGTCCTCTGGAAACACCATATATTTT
CASSLGGRSSGNTIYF
>TRBJ1-5|-|TRBV30|-
TGTGCCTGGAGTGGAACAGTATCCCATCAGCCCCAGCATTTT
CAWSGTVSHQPQHF
>TRBJ2-1|-|TRBV5-1|TRBD1
TGCGCCAGCAGCTCAGGGACAGGGTATAATGAGCAGTTCTTC
CASSSGTGYNEQFF
>TRBJ2-2|few|TRBV18|-
TGTGCCAGCTCACCAAGGGCAGGGGTTGACACCGGGGAGCTGTTTTTT
CASSPRAGVDTGELFF
>TRBJ1-1|-|TRBV7-9|-
TGTGCCAGCAGCTATAACTACGGACAAGGGGCGATTGGGGAAGCTTTCTTT
CASSYNYGQGAIGEAFF
>TRBJ2-1|-|TRBV6-2/TRBV6-3|-
TGTGCCAGCAGTTACTCGGTCTACCCCTCAGGCTACAATGAGCAGTTCTTC
CASSYSVYPSGYNEQFF
>TRBJ1-4|-|TRBV19|-
TGTGCCAGTAGTACCTCAGGACAGACTTCTAATGAAAAACTGTTTTTT
CASSTSGQTSNEKLFF
>TRBJ1-5|-|TRBV7-2|-
TGTGCCAGCAGCCCAGGGAATCAGCCCCAGCATTTT
CASSPGNQPQHF
>TRBJ1-5|-|TRBV11-2|-
TGTGCCAGCAGCTTAGGGGCAGGGCCCAATCAGCCCCAGCATTTT
CASSLGAGPNQPQHF
>TRBJ2-3|-|TRBV28|TRBD2
TGTGCCAGCAATTCTCCAGCGGGAGCGGCAGATACGCAGTATTTT
CASNSPAGAADTQYF
>TRBJ1-2|-|TRBV2|-
TGTGCCAGCAGGGTGACTCTCCATGGCTACACCTTC
CASRVTLHGYTF
>TRBJ2-5|-|TRBV7-2|TRBD2
TGTGCCAGCAGCTTATGGCCAGCGGGAGTAGGAGAGACCCAGTACTTC
CASSLWPAGVGETQYF
>TRBJ2-7|-|TRBV3-1/TRBV3-2|-
TGTGCCAGCAGCCAAAACGAGGCCGAGCAGTACTTC
CASSQNEAEQYF
>TRBJ1-2|-|TRBV11-2|-
TGTGCCAGCAAGCCAATTGGGGAGGTGCTCTATGGCTACACCTTC
CASKPIGEVLYGYTF
>TRBJ1-5|-|TRBV28|-
TGTGCCAGCAGTTTTCTTTCTGGAGGGCAGCCCCAGCATTTT
CASSFLSGGQPQHF
>TRBJ1-1|once|TRBV3-1/TRBV3-2|-
TGTGCCAGCAGCCATGCAGGGCGCCAGATCTGGATGAACACTGAAGCTTTCTTT
CASSHAGRQIWMNTEAFF
>TRBJ1-2|-|TRBV28|-
TGTGCCAGCAGCCATATCGGGGAGGAATCCCTAAACTATGGCTACACCTTC
CASSHIGEESLNYGYTF
>TRBJ1-1|-|TRBV6-1|-
TGTGCCAGCAGTGAACCGCTAAACACTGAAGCTTTCTTT
CASSEPLNTEAFF
>TRBJ2-2|-|TRBV10-2|TRBD2
TGCGCCAGCAGTGAGGGCGGGAGCGCCGGGGAGCTGTTTTTT
CASSEGGSAGELFF
>TRBJ2-5|-|TRBV30|TRBD2
TGTGCCTGGAGTGTAGGCGGGGGGGAAGAGACCCAGTACTTC
CAWSVGGGEETQYF
>TRBJ2-7|-|TRBV29-1|-
TGCAGCGTTTCCAGCGGCCCCTACGAGCAGTACTTC
CSVSSGPYEQYF
>TRBJ2-2|once|TRBV7-9|-
TGTGCCAGCAACCCCTCCCGGAGCACCGGGGAGCTGTTTTTT
CASNPSRSTGELFF
>TRBJ2-7|-|TRBV27|TRBD2
TGTGCCAGCAGCCCCCTCGGCGGGAGGGTCCACGAGCAGTACTTC
CASSPLGGRVHEQYF
>TRBJ2-7|-|TRBV6-5|-
TGTGCCAGCAGTTACTCGGTCGGGGAAACCTCCTACGAGCAGTACTTC
CASSYSVGETSYEQYF
>TRBJ1-1|few|TRBV28|TRBD1
TGTGCCAGCAGTTTGGCTGCCGGGACAGATCAGACTGAAGCTTTCTTT
CASSLAAGTDQTEAFF
>TRBJ2-6|-|TRBV4-2|TRBD2
TGTGCCAGCAGCCAAGATTTGGTGCGGGAGGGCCCTGGGGCCAACGTCCTGACTTTC
CASSQDLVREGPGANVLTF
>TRBJ1-6|-|TRBV6-6|-
TGTGCCAGCAGTTACTCGGTAGGGGCGCCCCTCCACTTT
CASSYSVGAPLHF
>TRBJ1-1|few|TRBV7-9|-
TGTGCCAGCAGCTTAGGGGGGGTGAGAGCTTTCTTT
CASSLGGVRAFF
>TRBJ2-2|-|TRBV2|TRBD2
TGTGCCAGCAGTGTTGACCCCGGACTAGCGGGAGGACTTAACACCGGGGAGCTGTTTTTT
CASSVDPGLAGGLNTGELFF
>TRBJ2-1|-|TRBV6-2/TRBV6-3|TRBD2
TGTGCCAGCAGTTACCCTTTACTAGCGGGAGGCATCATCAGCAGTTACGAGCAGTTCTTC
CASSYPLLAGGIISSYEQFF
>TRBJ2-2|-|TRBV9|TRBD2
TGTGCCAGCAGCGCCAGACTAGCGGGAGACTCCGGGGAGCTGTTTTTT
CASSARLAGDSGELFF
>TRBJ2-7|once|TRBV6-2/TRBV6-3|TRBD1
TGTGCCAGCAGTTACTCGATGGGACAGGGGGCTTATTACTACGAGCAGTACTTC
CASSYSMGQGAYYYEQYF
>TRBJ2-7|-|TRBV4-3|TRBD1
TGCGCCAGCACCAGATTATTAGACAGGGCGGCTGAGCAGTACTTC
CASTRLLDRAAEQYF
>TRBJ1-2|-|TRBV5-1|-
TGCGCCAGCAGCGAGCCAGGGTATGGCTACACCTTC
CASSEPGYGYTF
>TRBJ2-4|-|TRBV28|-
TGTGCCAGCAGTTTAGAGGTCGCAACCAAAAACATTCAGTACTTC
CASSLEVATKNIQYF
>TRBJ2-6|once|TRBV7-2|-
TGTGCCAGCAGCTTAGGGGGGCCTCTCTCTGGGGCCAACGTCCTGACTTTC
CASSLGGPLSGANVLTF
>TRBJ2-3|once|TRBV7-2|TRBD2
TGTGCCAGCAGCTTAGCGCTGGCTAGCGGGAGGGGGATGCATACGCAGTATTTT
CASSLALASGRGMHTQYF
>TRBJ2-7|many|TRBV6-2/TRBV6-3|-
TGTGCCAGCAGTTACGAGGTATCCTACGAGCAGTACTTC
CASSYEVSYEQYF
>TRBJ2-7|-|TRBV5-1|TRBD2
TGCGCCAGCAGCTTGGGACTAGCGGGAACGAACGGGGGATACGAGCAGTACTTC
CASSLGLAGTNGGYEQYF
>TRBJ2-1|-|TRBV4-1|TRBD2
TGCGCCAGCAGCCAAGCTTGGACTAGCGGGACCAATGAGCAGTTCTTC
CASSQAWTSGTNEQFF
>TRBJ1-2|few|TRBV5-4|-
TGTGCCAGCAGAGCGGACGGACCCTATGGCTACACCTTC
CASRADGPYGYTF
>TRBJ1-2|-|TRBV2|-
TGTGCCAGCAGTGAAGTATTTGTCGGTCGGAACTATGGCTACACCTTC
CASSEVFVGRNYGYTF
>TRBJ1-2|-|TRBV2|TRBD1
TGTGCCAGCAGTGCTTATGGGACAGGGGGCCCGCAGGGCTACACCTTC
CASSAYGTGGPQGYTF
>TRBJ1-2|-|TRBV27|-
TGTGCCAGCAGTTTAAGTGATAGCAACTATGGCTACACCTTC
CASSLSDSNYGYTF
>TRBJ2-1|-|TRBV9|-
TGTGCCAGCAGCGTAGCGGGAATCTACAATGAGCAGTTCTTC
CASSVAGIYNEQFF
>TRBJ2-7|once|TRBV7-9|-
TGTGCCAGCAGTCCAGGGGGGTCCCTCTCCTACGAGCAGTACTTC
CASSPGGSLSYEQYF
>TRBJ1-6|-|TRBV11-2|-
TGTGCCAGCAGCTGGGGGGGGTCACCCCTCCACTTT
CASSWGGSPLHF
>TRBJ2-1|-|TRBV7-2|TRBD1
TGTGCCAGCAGCCAGGGACAGGCGGGTTCGAATGAGCAGTTCTTC
CASSQGQAGSNEQFF
>TRBJ1-2|-|TRBV30|-
TGTGCCTGGAGTGGGAGGGTTAACTATGGCTACACCTTC
CAWSGRVNYGYTF
>TRBJ1-2|-|TRBV19|-
TGTGCCAGTACAGGGTGGGGTAACTATGGCTACACCTTC
CASTGWGNYGYTF
>TRBJ2-5|-|TRBV5-1|TRBD1
TGCGCCAGCAGCTTGGCCAGCCGGACAGGGTTTGAGACCCAGTACTTC
CASSLASRTGFETQYF